A selection of T cell receptor beta chains follows, all from one sample in a study of post-analysis software for immune sequencing data. Using its own MiXCR run on the PCR reads, TCRdb lists one record per CDR3 protein. The sample yields hundreds of thousands of distinct CDR3 sequences, approximately 30% seen once. Sequenced: blood. The receptor set was obtained from a girl aged 10 to 17 with multiple sclerosis. The CDR3 runs from the conserved cysteine through the conserved F or W. The D gene is left open where the match is weak. Not all rows give a size; the values are once, few, many and, for expanded clones, a class.

v_gene	d_gene	j_gene	abundance	CDR3nt	CDR3aa
TRBV20-1	.	TRBJ1-1	.	TGCAGTGCTAGAGCTGGGCAGATCACTGAAGCTTTCTTT	CSARAGQITEAFF
TRBV7-2	TRBD2	TRBJ2-1	few	TGTGCCAGCACCCGCGGGACTAGCGGCTATAATGAGCAGTTCTTC	CASTRGTSGYNEQFF
TRBV20-1	.	TRBJ2-4	few	TGCAGTGCTAGACTCGGGGCCAAAAACATTCAGTACTTC	CSARLGAKNIQYF
TRBV6-2/TRBV6-3	.	TRBJ2-1	.	TGTGCCTGCAGTCGCGGCATTATCTCCTACAATGAGCAGTTCTTC	CACSRGIISYNEQFF
TRBV20-1	.	TRBJ2-3	few	TGCAGTGCTCGATCGGGACGGGATTCCACAGATACGCAGTATTTT	CSARSGRDSTDTQYF
TRBV13	TRBD1	TRBJ2-7	few	TGTGCCAGCAGCTTAACATCCGGGACAGGGGGCTTCGAGCAGTACTTC	CASSLTSGTGGFEQYF
TRBV27	.	TRBJ2-5	.	TGTGCCAGCAGGCTCCAGGTTGCAAGGGAGACCCAGTACTTC	CASRLQVARETQYF
TRBV5-1	.	TRBJ1-1	.	TGCGCCAGCAGCTCGACGGACAGAATGGGCACTGAAGCTTTCTTT	CASSSTDRMGTEAFF
TRBV20-1	TRBD2	TRBJ2-5	.	TGCAGTGCTAGAGATGTCGGGCTAGCGGGAGGTACTGGGCAAGAGACCCAGTACTTC	CSARDVGLAGGTGQETQYF
TRBV20-1	.	TRBJ2-1	few	TGCAGTGCCCAGGCGGGGTTTCTCCCTTCCTACAATGAGCAGTTCTTC	CSAQAGFLPSYNEQFF
TRBV11-3	.	TRBJ2-1	few	TGTGCCAGCAGCTTCGAGGGGAGATACAATGAGCAGTTCTTC	CASSFEGRYNEQFF
TRBV7-2	TRBD2	TRBJ2-3	.	TGTGCCAGCAGCTCTAACCGGGGGGGCAGGACAGATACGCAGTATTTT	CASSSNRGGRTDTQYF
TRBV2	TRBD1	TRBJ1-1	.	TGTGCCAGTACCCAAACCCAGGGGGTAAACACTGAAGCTTTCTTT	CASTQTQGVNTEAFF
TRBV4-3	.	TRBJ1-1	.	TGCGCCAGCAGCCGAACAAGGGTTGGGGCAGGCCCGAACACTGAAGCTTTCTTT	CASSRTRVGAGPNTEAFF
TRBV20-1	.	TRBJ1-1	.	TGCAGTGCGGGGCGCTCAACGGGAAGGACTGAAGCTTTCTTT	CSAGRSTGRTEAFF
TRBV15	.	TRBJ2-3	few	TGTGCCACCAGCAGCACGGACAGAGATACGCAGTATTTT	CATSSTDRDTQYF
TRBV20-1	TRBD2	TRBJ2-2	.	TGCAGTGCTAGAGATGTGGCGGGGGGGCTCGTTGGCGGGGAGCTGTTTTTT	CSARDVAGGLVGGELFF
TRBV9	TRBD1	TRBJ2-7	few	TGTGCCAGCAGCCAAGAAGGACAGGGCCCCCACGAGCAGTACTTC	CASSQEGQGPHEQYF
TRBV4-3	TRBD2	TRBJ2-1	.	TGCGCCAGCAGCCAAGATTGGCTAGCGGGAGGGCCTTTCTCCTACAATGAGCAGTTCTTC	CASSQDWLAGGPFSYNEQFF
TRBV2	.	TRBJ2-6	.	TGTGCCAGCAGGGACCGGGCCTCTGGGGCCAACGTCCTGACTTTC	CASRDRASGANVLTF
TRBV10-3	TRBD1	TRBJ2-5	.	TGTGCCATCAGTCCCGGGACAGGGCAAGAGACCCAGTACTTC	CAISPGTGQETQYF
TRBV5-6	.	TRBJ2-3	.	TGTGCCAGCAGCTTGGACAGCGAGATAACAGATACGCAGTATTTT	CASSLDSEITDTQYF
TRBV28	TRBD1	TRBJ1-2	once	TGCGCCAGCAGGACACACGTTAAGGGGGCGCACAGCTATGGCTACACCTTC	CASRTHVKGAHSYGYTF
TRBV20-1	.	TRBJ2-3	many	TGCAGTGCTAGACGACCGGGACGGCGATACACAGATACGCAGTATTTT	CSARRPGRRYTDTQYF
TRBV29-1	.	TRBJ2-1	few	TGCAGCGTTGAACTTAGGGGGGGGGATGAGCAGTTCTTC	CSVELRGGDEQFF
TRBV20-1	.	TRBJ2-1	.	TGCAGTGCAGGGAACACACTCCCCTACAATGAGCAGTTCTTC	CSAGNTLPYNEQFF
TRBV3-1	.	TRBJ1-5	.	TGTGCCAGCAGCCCGTCTAGGGGGGACAATCAGCCCCAGCATTTT	CASSPSRGDNQPQHF
TRBV28	TRBD2	TRBJ2-2	.	TGTGCCAGCAGTTTAATTGGGACTAGCGGAAACACCGGGGAGCTGTTTTTT	CASSLIGTSGNTGELFF
TRBV7-2	.	TRBJ1-6	.	TGTGCCAGCAGCGTCGACCCATCTCAAGGCCCATATAATTCACCCCTCCACTTT	CASSVDPSQGPYNSPLHF
TRBV6-5	.	TRBJ2-1	.	TGTGCCAGCAGTGGCAACAGGGAACCCTACAATGAGCAGTTCTTC	CASSGNREPYNEQFF
TRBV15	TRBD1	TRBJ2-4	.	TGTGCCACCAGCAGAGGCCGGGACAGCCGAAACATTCAGTACTTC	CATSRGRDSRNIQYF
TRBV11-2	TRBD2	TRBJ2-1	few	TGTGCCAGCAGCTTAGCACTAGCGGGGCCAAACAATGAGCAGTTCTTC	CASSLALAGPNNEQFF
TRBV28	TRBD1	TRBJ2-7	.	TGTGCCAGCAGGTCAGGACAGGCCGTCTACGAGCAGTACTTC	CASRSGQAVYEQYF
TRBV12-3/TRBV12-4	TRBD1	TRBJ1-3	.	TGTGCCAGCAGTTCGACAGGGGCGCGCTCTGGAAACACCATATATTTT	CASSSTGARSGNTIYF
TRBV6-6	TRBD1	TRBJ2-7	many	TGTGCCAGCAGCCCCGACAGGGGGCTGGAGCAGTACTTC	CASSPDRGLEQYF
TRBV10-3	.	TRBJ1-2	few	TGTGCCATCAGGACGGAGCCCCCTAACTATGGCTACACCTTC	CAIRTEPPNYGYTF
TRBV29-1	TRBD1	TRBJ1-5	few	TGCAGCGTTATTGGACAGGTGAATCAGCCCCAGCATTTT	CSVIGQVNQPQHF
TRBV7-2	.	TRBJ1-3	.	TGTGCCAGCAGCTCAACTTGGGACGGGGGAAACACCATATATTTT	CASSSTWDGGNTIYF
TRBV9	.	TRBJ2-3	.	TGTGCCAGCAGCGCCGCCGGGACCCTGGAAGATACGCAGTATTTT	CASSAAGTLEDTQYF
TRBV15	.	TRBJ1-1	few	TGTGCCACCAGCAGAGAGCCGGAGAACACTGGAGCTTTCTTT	CATSREPENTGAFF
TRBV6-6	.	TRBJ1-5	.	TGTGCCAGCAGCGCCCCCAAGTATCAGCCCCAGCATTTT	CASSAPKYQPQHF
TRBV5-1	.	TRBJ2-5	.	TGCGCCAGCAGCTTGGGAGTTGGGGAAGAGACCCAGTACTTC	CASSLGVGEETQYF
TRBV28	TRBD2	TRBJ2-1	few	TGTGCCAGCAGGGGACTAGCGGGAGGGGGATACAATGAGCAGTTCTTC	CASRGLAGGGYNEQFF
TRBV10-3	.	TRBJ2-5	few	TGTGCCATCAGTGAGTCTCCGGAGACCCAGTACTTC	CAISESPETQYF
TRBV6-5	TRBD2	TRBJ2-5	few	TGTGCCAGCAGTTGGGCTAGCGGGGCCCCAGGGGAGACCCAGTACTTC	CASSWASGAPGETQYF
TRBV29-1	.	TRBJ1-1	few	TGCAGCGTTGTGACGGCCCTTGAAGCTTTCTTT	CSVVTALEAFF
TRBV20-1	TRBD1	TRBJ1-2	few	TGCAGTGCGTATCCGGGACAGGGCTTTGGCTACACCTTC	CSAYPGQGFGYTF
TRBV29-1	.	TRBJ1-2	few	TGCAGCGTTGAACAGGGGTATGGCTACACCTTC	CSVEQGYGYTF